This T cell receptor (beta chain) was sequenced for a study of T cell responses to AZD1222 COVID-19 vaccine. Study conclusions and caveats: Females outnumbered males among donors, who were mostly white British; clonal diversity was possibly underestimated.

Generated by immunoSEQ multiplex PCR, the TCRdb table keeps only in-frame clones and is missing some. The table has some 110,000 clones, approximately 88% seen once. V lost 4 bases to trimming and J lost 1 base; unmatched junction nucleotides: 3. This CDR3 contains 14 residues. Germline V gene sequence: CDR1 LGHDT, CDR2 YNNKEL (reference sequence). In regard to this clone: The antigen remains undetermined.

The sequencing used peripheral blood, collected on day 0 of AZD1222 vaccination. This receptor was taken from an adult in good health. The rearrangement joins TRBV3-1 (or the pseudogene TRBV3-2) to TRBJ2-5, with 7 bases matching TRBD1. The CDR3 spells CASSLRQGQETQYF. The CDR3 DNA follows: TGTGCCAGCAGCCTTCGACAGGGCCAAGAGACCCAGTACTTC.